The 14 T cell receptor beta chains reported below all come from one sample, sequenced in a study of blood T cell repertoires in COVID-19. The repertoire was sequenced with immunoSEQ multiplex PCR; TCRdb's copy has only in-frame clones and lacks some. The data contain roughly 500,000 clones, around 85% of them singletons. Sequencing used PBMCs or T cells enriched from blood (not recorded which). Every receptor here comes from a woman aged 55-70 years who had recovered from COVID-19.

The chain recombines TRBV6-1 with TRBJ1-2; D is perhaps TRBD1 (5 bases). This CDR3 contains 14 residues. The V gene's germline CDR1 is MNHNS and CDR2 SASEGT. Trimming took 3 bases from V and 1 from J, leaving 9 bases between them. The CDR3 spells CASSDPDSNYGYTF. The CDR3 DNA follows: TGTGCCAGCAGTGACCCCGACAGTAACTATGGCTACACCTTC.

This chain uses TRBV6-5 with TRBJ1-5; the D gene is possibly TRBD1 (5 bases). V was clipped by 11 bases and J by 2 bases, with 7 bases between them. The CDR3 totals 11 residues. CDR1 MNHEY and CDR2 SVGAGI come from the germline V gene. CDR3 DNA: TGTGCCGCGGGGGGCAATCAGCCCCAGCATTTT. Translation: CAAGGNQPQHF.

V gene TRBV11-2 combines with J gene TRBJ1-1; D remains ambiguous. Trimming cost V 0 bases and J 0 bases, with 8 bases left between them. In germline, CDR1 is SGHAT, CDR2 FQNNGV. This CDR3 is built from 15 residues. CDR3 loop: CASSLEGRMNTEAFF. Here the CDR3 DNA reads TGTGCCAGCAGCTTAGAGGGCAGGATGAACACTGAAGCTTTCTTT.

This chain joins TRBV6-6 and TRBJ2-5, with D possibly being TRBD2 (6 bases). The CDR3 length is 11 residues. Germline V gene lookup returns CDR1 MNHNY and CDR2 SVGAGI (reference sequence). The CDR3 DNA reads TGTGCACTAGGCGGAGGGGAGACCCAGTACTTC. The encoded protein is CALGGGETQYF.

This clone was found once. J is TRBJ1-5 and V is TRBV30; D possibly corresponds to TRBD1 (5 bases). Between the trimmed V and J ends, which lost 1 base and 1 base, there was a span of 14 bases. CDR3 length equals 16 residues. From germline, CDR1 is GTSNPN and CDR2 SVGIG (reference sequence). This chain's CDR3 is CAWSATPGGSNQPQHF. The CDR3 DNA sequence: TGTGCCTGGAGTGCAACCCCGGGGGGAAGCAATCAGCCCCAGCATTTT.

There are a few counts of this clone. The CDR3, as DNA: TGCAGCGTTTTGACAGGGCCAAATGAAAAACTGTTTTTT. The encoded protein is CSVLTGPNEKLFF. This sequence joins TRBV29-1 and TRBJ1-4, with 7 nucleotides matching TRBD1. CDR3 length: 13 residues. Trimming cost V 5 bases and J 5 bases; bases outside gene matches: 5. Germline-derived CDR1 and CDR2 are SQVTM and ANQGSEA.

There are many counts of this clone. The chain employs TRBV5-6 and TRBJ2-7; 11 positions match TRBD1. Per germline, CDR1 SGHDT and CDR2 YYEEEE. J gave up 3 bases and V 3 bases, and 5 bases lay outside the gene matches. There are 15 residues in the CDR3. DNA for the CDR3: TGTGCCAGCAGCTCCAGGACAGGGGGCTACTACGAGCAGTACTTC. Translated: CASSSRTGGYYEQYF. Full variable domain (missing parts from reference TRBV5-6 and TRBJ2-7): DAGVTQSPTHLIKTRGQQVTLRCSPKSGHDTVSWYQQALGQGPQFIFQYYEEEERQRGNFPDRFSGHQFPNYSSELNVNALLLGDSALYLCASSSRTGGYYEQYFGPGTRLTVT.

This clone has a single count. The chain recombines TRBV3-1 (or the pseudogene TRBV3-2) with TRBJ2-3, with D possibly being TRBD1 (6 bases). V was cut by 5 bases and J by 5 bases, with 17 bases left in between. There are 15 residues in the CDR3. Germline V CDR1 and CDR2: LGHDT, YNNKEL (reference sequence). In DNA, the CDR3 is TGTGCCAGCAGCTCACAGGGCCTCTATCTAGATACGCAGTATTTT. Translated, it gives CASSSQGLYLDTQYF.

The rearrangement uses TRBV9 and TRBJ2-1, with D possibly being TRBD1 (6 bases). V gave up 5 bases and J gave up 0 bases, with 12 bases separating them. The CDR3 totals 15 residues. CDR1 is SGDLS, CDR2 YYNGEE, per germline. The CDR3 region is CASSRTGSSYNEQFF. In nucleotides, the CDR3 is TGTGCCAGCAGTCGTACAGGGAGCTCCTACAATGAGCAGTTCTTC.

This chain joins TRBV9 and TRBJ1-5, with 7 bases lining up with TRBD1. V trimming: 4 bases; J trimming: 10 bases; junction bases outside the gene matches: 11. The CDR3 runs 14 residues. Germline loops: CDR1 SGDLS, CDR2 YYNGEE. The chain's CDR3 is CASSSDRVGFPQHF. DNA of the CDR3: TGTGCCAGCAGCTCAGACAGGGTAGGGTTTCCCCAGCATTTT.

The chain recombines TRBV5-4 with TRBJ1-1, with unresolved D. The V and J ends lost 7 bases and 4 bases respectively, with 11 bases between them. The length of the CDR3 is 12 residues. Germline lookup yields CDR1 SGHNT and CDR2 YYREEE (reference sequence). The CDR3 region is CASGTESTEAFF. CDR3 nucleotides: TGTGCCAGCGGCACAGAGAGCACTGAAGCTTTCTTT.

The V call is TRBV7-6, the J call TRBJ2-1, with D tentatively TRBD2 (5 bases). The length of the CDR3 is 15 residues. Between the trimmed V and J ends, which lost 3 bases and 2 bases, there was a span of 11 bases. The germline V gene has CDR1 SGHVS and CDR2 FNYEAQ. The CDR3 DNA reads as TGTGCCAGCAGCTTTCAAGGGAGACCCTACAATGAGCAGTTCTTC. This gives the protein CASSFQGRPYNEQFF.

The chain carries TRBV24-1 and TRBJ2-3; tentative D call: TRBD2 (6 bases). CDR1 and CDR2 from the germline V gene are KGHDR and SFDVKD. There are 14 residues in the CDR3. The germline V and J ends were trimmed by 5 bases and 1 base, with 9 bases remaining between them. The CDR3 DNA is TGTGCCACCAGTGCGGGGGTCGGCACAGATACGCAGTATTTT. Translation: CATSAGVGTDTQYF.

The rearrangement links TRBV6-5 to TRBJ1-5; D is uncertain. Trimming left V 6 bases short and J 2 bases short, with 11 bases between. The CDR3 contains 14 residues. Germline CDR1 and CDR2: MNHEY and SVGAGI. CDR3 in amino acids: CASRFIGGNQPQHF. The DNA for the CDR3 is TGTGCCAGCAGATTTATCGGGGGCAATCAGCCCCAGCATTTT.